This is a list of T cell receptor beta chains from one sample in a study of OX40 agonist ivuxolimab in advanced cancers. Generated by immunoSEQ multiplex PCR, the TCRdb table keeps only in-frame clones and is missing some. The sample shows approximately 79,000 clones, about 87% of them seen only once. This specimen was CD4+ or CD8+ T cells sorted from blood, taken in a trial of the OX40 agonist ivuxolimab. Receptor source: an adult with an advanced solid tumor such as melanoma, head and neck, liver or kidney cancer. Both conserved end residues are part of each CDR3. The D gene is left open where the match is weak. Clone size is stated in some rows and not others, as once, few, many or a class when expanded.

j_call v_call clone_size d_call cdr3_aa cdr3_nt
TRBJ2-2 TRBV11-3 - - CASSQQGVGTGELFF TGTGCCAGCAGCCAACAGGGAGTCGGCACCGGGGAGCTGTTTTTT
TRBJ1-2 TRBV4-3 - TRBD1 CASSQTGTGRDGYTF TGCGCCAGCAGCCAAACCGGGACAGGGCGGGATGGCTACACCTTC
TRBJ1-5 TRBV7-9 - TRBD1 CASSLSTGGNQPQHF TGTGCCAGCAGCTTAAGTACAGGGGGAAATCAGCCCCAGCATTTT
TRBJ1-1 TRBV28 - - CASRPVGFNTEAFF TGTGCCAGCAGACCCGTGGGGTTCAACACTGAAGCTTTCTTT
TRBJ2-1 TRBV14 - - CASSQTGEIPPLKQFF TGTGCCAGCAGCCAGACAGGCGAGATCCCTCCGTTAAAGCAGTTCTTC
TRBJ2-5 TRBV19 - - CASSMGYQETQYF TGTGCCAGTAGTATGGGGTACCAAGAGACCCAGTACTTC
TRBJ2-3 TRBV4-3 - - CASSSQSDTQYF TGCGCCAGCAGCTCCCAAAGTGATACGCAGTATTTT
TRBJ1-1 TRBV6-5 once TRBD1 CASRRQGNTEAFF TGTGCCAGCAGGCGACAGGGGAACACTGAAGCTTTCTTT
TRBJ2-1 TRBV27 - TRBD2 CASSGGVDRRNEQFF TGTGCCAGCAGTGGGGGGGTGGACCGGCGCAATGAGCAGTTCTTC
TRBJ1-3 TRBV5-1 - TRBD1 CASSRTGTGAGNTIYF TGCGCCAGCAGCCGAACCGGGACAGGGGCTGGAAACACCATATATTTT
TRBJ2-4 TRBV7-6 - TRBD1 CASSLGLGQGLAKNIQYF TGTGCCAGCAGCTTAGGCCTGGGACAGGGTCTAGCCAAAAACATTCAGTACTTC
TRBJ2-3 TRBV30 - - CAWSVSARGAGATQYF TGTGCCTGGAGTGTATCCGCCCGAGGCGCGGGGGCTACGCAGTATTTT
TRBJ2-7 TRBV11-2 - TRBD1 CASSLGQPTYEQYF TGTGCCAGCAGCTTGGGACAGCCTACCTACGAGCAGTACTTC